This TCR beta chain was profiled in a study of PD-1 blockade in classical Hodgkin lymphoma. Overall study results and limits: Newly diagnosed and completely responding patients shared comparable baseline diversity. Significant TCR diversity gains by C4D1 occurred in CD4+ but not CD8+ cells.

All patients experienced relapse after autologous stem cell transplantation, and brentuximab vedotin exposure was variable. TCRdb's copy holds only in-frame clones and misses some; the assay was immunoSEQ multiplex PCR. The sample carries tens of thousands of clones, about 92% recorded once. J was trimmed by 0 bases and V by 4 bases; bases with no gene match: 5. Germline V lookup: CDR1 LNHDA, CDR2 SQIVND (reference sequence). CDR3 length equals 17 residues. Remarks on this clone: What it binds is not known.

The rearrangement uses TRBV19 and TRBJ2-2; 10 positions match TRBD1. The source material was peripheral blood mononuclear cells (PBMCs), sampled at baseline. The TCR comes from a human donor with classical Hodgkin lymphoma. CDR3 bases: TGTGCCAGTAGTAGGGACAGGGGTTTATCGAACACCGGGGAGCTGTTTTTT. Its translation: CASSRDRGLSNTGELFF.